One sample yielded the 6 T cell receptor beta chains listed below, sequenced in a study of T cell changes during pregnancy in multiple sclerosis. Only in-frame clones appear in the TCRdb table, and some are missing; sequencing was by immunoSEQ multiplex PCR. Among tens of thousands of clones, 80% to 95% were seen once, and the ten largest hold 0.75%. Material: peripheral blood, obtained in the second trimester of pregnancy. The receptor set was obtained from a female donor in good health, enrolled as a control in a pregnancy study.

The chain recombines TRBV5-1 with TRBJ2-2; no clear D gene. The germline V gene encodes CDR1 SGHRS and CDR2 YFSETQ. This CDR3 is built from 14 residues. V lost 0 bases and J 3 bases, leaving 6 bases between the germline ends. The CDR3 bases are TGCGCCAGCAGCTTGGCCAGTCACACCGGGGAGCTGTTTTTT. Its translation: CASSLASHTGELFF.

This clone showed up just a few times. The J gene is TRBJ1-2, the V gene TRBV23-1; TRBD1 aligns across 8 bases. TRBV23-1 is annotated as an ORF whose role is uncertain. Unmatched junction bases numbered 9, after V lost 2 bases and J lost 7 bases. The length of the CDR3 is 15 residues. The CDR3 nucleotides are TGCGCCAGCAGTCAACGACAGGGGACAGATGGTGGCTACACCTTC. Protein: CASSQRQGTDGGYTF.

This clone has a single count. The V gene is TRBV5-1, the J gene TRBJ1-1; 7 bases are shared with TRBD1. The V and J ends lost 0 bases and 0 bases, in that order; junction bases with no gene match: 5. Germline CDR1 SGHRS, CDR2 YFSETQ. The CDR3 length is 16 residues. CDR3 nucleotides: TGCGCCAGCAGCTTGGACTTGACAGGGATGAACACTGAAGCTTTCTTT. Translated: CASSLDLTGMNTEAFF.

The V gene is TRBV5-1, the J gene TRBJ2-3; 8 nucleotides align to TRBD2. The CDR3 is made up of 13 amino acids. The J segment lost 5 bases and the V segment lost 3 bases, leaving 2 bases of the junction unmatched. Germline lookup yields CDR1 SGHRS and CDR2 YFSETQ. This CDR3 is CASSSGLVDTQYF. The CDR3 DNA follows: TGCGCCAGCAGCTCGGGACTAGTAGATACGCAGTATTTT.

This rearrangement joins TRBV7-2 to TRBJ1-1, with 10 bases lining up with TRBD1. The germline V gene encodes CDR1 SGHTA and CDR2 FQGNSA. Trimming at V came to 4 bases and at J to 5 bases, leaving 7 bases not matched to a gene. The CDR3 contains 15 residues. The CDR3 sequence is CASSWDRGGGTEAFF. DNA of the CDR3: TGTGCCAGCAGCTGGGACAGGGGAGGGGGGACTGAAGCTTTCTTT.

This chain links TRBV13 with TRBJ1-3; TRBD1 matches 10 bases. This CDR3 has 16 residues. Germline-derived CDR1 and CDR2 are PRHDT and FYEKMQ (reference sequence). Trimming cost V 5 bases and J 3 bases; bases outside gene matches: 7. CDR3: CASSTRTGGNGNTIYF. The CDR3 DNA is TGTGCCAGCAGCACTCGGACAGGGGGGAATGGAAACACCATATATTTT.